This T cell receptor (beta chain) stems from a study of T cell responses to AZD1222 COVID-19 vaccine. Profiling relied on immunoSEQ multiplex PCR, and the TCRdb table lists in-frame clones only, not all of them. The profile shows roughly 120,000 clones, under 90% of them singletons. This specimen consisted of peripheral blood, obtained on day 0 of AZD1222 vaccination. The sequence was obtained from an adult in good health.

The DNA of the CDR3 is TGCGCCAGCAGTGAGTCGGCAACACAGGGAAACTATGGCTACACCTTC. Protein product: CASSESATQGNYGYTF. J is TRBJ1-2 and V is TRBV10-2; TRBD1 is a possible D gene (6 bases). The CDR3 covers 16 residues. Per germline, CDR1 WSHSY and CDR2 SAAADI. Trimming cost V 0 bases and J 2 bases, with 13 bases left between them.